These 14 T cell receptor beta chains originate from one sample sequenced in a study of blood T cell repertoires in COVID-19. The data were produced by immunoSEQ multiplex PCR, yet TCRdb's version contains in-frame clones alone and is incomplete. The table lists about 56,000 clones, approximately 85% of them singletons. Sequencing input: peripheral blood. All receptors come from a man aged 45-65 years with active COVID-19.

The chain links TRBV4-3 to TRBJ2-5, with TRBD1 identical over 8 bases. Germline CDR1 reads LGHNA; CDR2 reads YSLEER. The CDR3 consists of 13 residues. The ends lost 2 bases at V and 8 bases at J; junction bases unmatched: 4. DNA for the CDR3: TGCGCCAGCAGCCAACGGACAGGGACAACCCAGTACTTC. It codes for CASSQRTGTTQYF.

The chain combines TRBV4-3 with TRBJ1-2; tentatively, D is TRBD1 (6 bases). In germline, CDR1 is LGHNA, CDR2 YSLEER. Trimming left V 0 bases short and J 4 bases short, with 15 bases between. The CDR3 covers 16 residues. CDR3 coding DNA: TGCGCCAGCAGCCAAGAAACGGGCAGGGGTGCCTATGGCTACACCTTC. This gives the protein CASSQETGRGAYGYTF.

V usage is TRBV5-1 and J usage is TRBJ2-5; 14 bases agree with TRBD2. In germline, CDR1 is SGHRS, CDR2 YFSETQ. V lost 4 bases to trimming and J lost 1 base; unmatched junction nucleotides: 3. This CDR3 is 16 amino acids long. The CDR3 reads CASSPGLAGAQETQYF. In DNA form, the CDR3 reads TGCGCCAGCAGCCCGGGACTAGCGGGGGCCCAAGAGACCCAGTACTTC.

V usage is TRBV3-1 (or the pseudogene TRBV3-2) and J usage is TRBJ2-2; 7 positions agree with TRBD1. This CDR3 contains 15 residues. CDR1 and CDR2 (germline): LGHDT, YNNKEL (reference sequence). J lost 4 bases, V lost 1 base, and 3 bases had no gene match. CDR3 region: CASSQGDRLTGELFF. CDR3 DNA sequence: TGTGCCAGCAGCCAAGGGGACAGACTCACCGGGGAGCTGTTTTTT.

This chain links TRBV4-1 with TRBJ2-2; no clear D gene. Germline lookup yields CDR1 MGHRA and CDR2 YSYEKL. The V end was cut by 0 bases, the J end by 6 bases, with 8 bases between. There are 14 residues in the CDR3. The CDR3 coding sequence is TGCGCCAGCAGCCAAGATTTCCGGGCCGGGGAGCTGTTTTTT. Its protein is CASSQDFRAGELFF.

The sample holds a few counts of this clone. The chain recombines TRBV5-5 with TRBJ1-2, with TRBD1 matching 10 bases. The V segment lost 2 bases and the J segment 0 bases; nucleotides outside the gene matches: 1. The CDR3 consists of 15 residues. The germline V gene encodes CDR1 SGHKS and CDR2 YYEKEE (reference sequence). CDR3 coding DNA: TGTGCCAGCAGCTTCGGACAGGGGGCTAACTATGGCTACACCTTC. Translation gives CASSFGQGANYGYTF.

The chain joins TRBV9 to TRBJ2-3; D not resolved. Trimming pared 2 bases from V and 4 bases from J, leaving 5 bases between. CDR1 is SGDLS, CDR2 YYNGEE, per germline. The CDR3 contains 12 residues. CDR3 sequence (DNA): TGTGCCAGCAGCGTCCGGTCAGATACGCAGTATTTT. It is translated as CASSVRSDTQYF.

The chain has TRBV6-1 and TRBJ2-2; 7 bases map to TRBD1. Looked up from germline, CDR1 is MNHNS and CDR2 is SASEGT. The CDR3 spans 15 residues. Trimming cost V 2 bases and J 6 bases; bases outside gene matches: 6. Here the CDR3 DNA reads TGTGCCAGCAGTGAAACGACAGGGATGCCCGGGGAGCTGTTTTTT. Translated: CASSETTGMPGELFF.

This chain links TRBV18 with TRBJ2-5, with TRBD2 matching 12 bases. CDR3 length: 14 amino acids. Germline trimming cut 4 bases from V and 4 bases from J; bases unmatched to any gene: 1. Looked up from germline, CDR1 is KGHSH and CDR2 is LQKENI. CDR3 protein: CASSRGLAGETQYF. CDR3 coding DNA: TGTGCCAGCTCACGGGGACTAGCGGGAGAGACCCAGTACTTC.

The chain is built from TRBV7-9 and TRBJ1-1; 8 bases are shared with TRBD1. Germline CDR1 reads SEHNR; CDR2 reads FQNEAQ (reference sequence). V shed 5 bases, J shed 1 base, and the junction held 6 bases outside the gene matches. The CDR3 loop spans 15 amino acids. The CDR3 region is CASSRTGLANTEAFF. The CDR3 DNA follows: TGTGCCAGCAGCCGGACAGGGCTAGCGAACACTGAAGCTTTCTTT.

The rearrangement joins TRBV30 to TRBJ1-3; no clear D gene. Deletions cut 2 bases from V and 4 bases from J, with 9 bases between. The germline gives CDR1 GTSNPN, CDR2 SVGIG (reference sequence). CDR3 length: 13 residues. DNA for the CDR3: TGTGCCTGGAGTACAATACAGGGAAACACCATATATTTT. Encoded protein: CAWSTIQGNTIYF.

The V gene is TRBV18, the J gene TRBJ1-6, with 7 bases identical to TRBD1. Germline loops: CDR1 KGHSH, CDR2 LQKENI. The CDR3 is made up of 16 amino acids. J was trimmed by 7 bases and V by 3 bases; bases with no gene match: 9. The CDR3 bases are TGTGCCAGCTCACCCCTTACAGGGGAAGGAAATTCACCCCTCCACTTT. Its translation: CASSPLTGEGNSPLHF.

The chain has TRBV2 and TRBJ2-5; TRBD1 matches 11 bases. Trimming removed 7 bases from V and 6 bases from J; junction bases left unmatched: 7. The CDR3 is 14 residues long. Germline V lookup: CDR1 SNHLY, CDR2 FYNNEI. The CDR3 reads CASNLGQGGKTQYF. In nucleotides, the CDR3 is TGTGCCAGCAATCTGGGACAGGGGGGAAAGACCCAGTACTTC.

The V gene is TRBV5-1, the J gene TRBJ2-5; no clear D gene. V was shortened by 4 bases and J by 9 bases, with 25 bases between the two germline ends. The CDR3 is 16 amino acids. The germline V gene has CDR1 SGHRS and CDR2 YFSETQ. The chain's CDR3 is CASSLIDVSRNRAQYF. The DNA for the CDR3 is TGCGCCAGCAGCCTCATAGACGTCAGCCGAAACCGGGCCCAGTACTTC.